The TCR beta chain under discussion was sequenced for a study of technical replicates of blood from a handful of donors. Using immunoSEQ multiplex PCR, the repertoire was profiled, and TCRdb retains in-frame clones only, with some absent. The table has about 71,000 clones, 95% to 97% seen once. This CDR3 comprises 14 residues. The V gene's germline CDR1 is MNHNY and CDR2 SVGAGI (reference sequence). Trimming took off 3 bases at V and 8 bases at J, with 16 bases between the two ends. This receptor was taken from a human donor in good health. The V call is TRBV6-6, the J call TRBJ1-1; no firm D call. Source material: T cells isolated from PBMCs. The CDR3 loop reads CASSYSSPGREAFF. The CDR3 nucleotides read TGTGCCAGCAGTTATTCTAGCCCTGGTAGGGAAGCTTTCTTT.